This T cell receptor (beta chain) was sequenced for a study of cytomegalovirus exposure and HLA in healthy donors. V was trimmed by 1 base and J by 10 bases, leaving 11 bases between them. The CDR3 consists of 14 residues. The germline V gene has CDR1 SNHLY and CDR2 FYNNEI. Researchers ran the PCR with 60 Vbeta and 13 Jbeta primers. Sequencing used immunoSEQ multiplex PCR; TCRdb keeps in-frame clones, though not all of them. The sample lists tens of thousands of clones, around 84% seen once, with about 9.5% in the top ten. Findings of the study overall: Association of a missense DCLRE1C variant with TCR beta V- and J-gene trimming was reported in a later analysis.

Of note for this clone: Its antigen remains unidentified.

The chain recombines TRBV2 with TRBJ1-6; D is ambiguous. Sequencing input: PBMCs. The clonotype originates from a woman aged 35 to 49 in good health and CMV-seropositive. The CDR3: CASSEGSLGSPLHF. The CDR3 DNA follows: TGTGCCAGCAGTGAAGGGTCGCTAGGATCACCCCTCCACTTT. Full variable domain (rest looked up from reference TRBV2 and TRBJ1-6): EPEVTQTPSHQVTQMGQEVILRCVPISNHLYFYWYRQILGQKVEFLVSFYNNEISEKSEIFDDQFSVERPDGSNFTLKIRSTKLEDSAMYFCASSEGSLGSPLHFGNGTRLTVT.